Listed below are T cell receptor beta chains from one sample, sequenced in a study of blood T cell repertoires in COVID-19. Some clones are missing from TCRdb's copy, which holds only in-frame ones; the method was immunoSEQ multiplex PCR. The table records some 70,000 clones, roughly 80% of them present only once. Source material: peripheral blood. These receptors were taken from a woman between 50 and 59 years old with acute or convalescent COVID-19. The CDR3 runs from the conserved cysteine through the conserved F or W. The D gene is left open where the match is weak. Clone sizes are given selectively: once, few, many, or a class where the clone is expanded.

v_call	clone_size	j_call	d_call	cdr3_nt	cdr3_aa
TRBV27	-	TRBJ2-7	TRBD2	TGTGCCAGCAGTTTAGTCGGCGGGAGGCAAAGCTCCTACGAGCAGTACTTC	CASSLVGGRQSSYEQYF
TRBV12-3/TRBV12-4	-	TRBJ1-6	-	TGTGCCAGCAACCTCAGGGAAAATTCACCCCTCCACTTT	CASNLRENSPLHF
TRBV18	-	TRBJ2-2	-	TGTGCCAGCTCGGAACAGGCGAACACCGGGGAGCTGTTTTTT	CASSEQANTGELFF
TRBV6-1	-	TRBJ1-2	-	TGTGCCAGCAGTGAAGACGGGAACTATGGCTACACCTTC	CASSEDGNYGYTF
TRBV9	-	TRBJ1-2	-	TGTGCCAGCAGCGCCCCGGGAGCTTATGGCTACACCTTC	CASSAPGAYGYTF
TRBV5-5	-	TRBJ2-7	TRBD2	TGTGCCAGCAGCTGGGCCGGGACTAGGTCCTACGAGCAGTACTTC	CASSWAGTRSYEQYF
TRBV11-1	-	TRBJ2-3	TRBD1	TGTGCCAGCAGCCCCGGGACAGATACAGATACGCAGTATTTT	CASSPGTDTDTQYF
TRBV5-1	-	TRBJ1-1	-	TGCGCCAGCAGCTTGTTACAGCTTAACACTGAAGCTTTCTTT	CASSLLQLNTEAFF
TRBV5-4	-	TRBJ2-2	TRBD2	TGTGCCAGCAGCTACCGGACGACTAGCCGGACCGGGGAGCTGTTTTTT	CASSYRTTSRTGELFF
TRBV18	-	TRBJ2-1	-	TGTGCCAGCTCACCCGGGGGGCCCTACAATGAGCAGTTCTTC	CASSPGGPYNEQFF
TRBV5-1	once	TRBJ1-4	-	TGCGCCAGCAGCACGATACAGGGTGGTAATGAAAAACTGTTTTTT	CASSTIQGGNEKLFF
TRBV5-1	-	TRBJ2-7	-	TGCGCCAGCAGCTTGGAGTACAGACCCTACGAGCAGTACTTC	CASSLEYRPYEQYF
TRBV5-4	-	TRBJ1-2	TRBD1	TGTGCCAGCAGCTTCGGCGACAGGGGAATTAAAGGCTACACCTTC	CASSFGDRGIKGYTF
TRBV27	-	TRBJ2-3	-	TGTGCCAGCAGTTTCCCCGAGAGCACAGATACGCAGTATTTT	CASSFPESTDTQYF
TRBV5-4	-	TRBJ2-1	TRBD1	TGTGCCAGCAGGGGGCGACAGGGGTCTTCACTTGAGCAGTTCTTC	CASRGRQGSSLEQFF
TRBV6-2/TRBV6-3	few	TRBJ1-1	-	TGTGCCAGCAGTCCAAAGCTACAGGCTGCAAACACTGAAGCTTTCTTT	CASSPKLQAANTEAFF
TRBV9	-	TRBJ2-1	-	TGTGCCAGGAATCGCAGGTGCTCCTACAATGAGCAGTTCTTC	CARNRRCSYNEQFF
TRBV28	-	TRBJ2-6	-	TGTGCCAGCAGTTCACGTGGGCAGGGTTCATGGTCCAGATCTGGGGCCAACGTCCTGACTTTC	CASSSRGQGSWSRSGANVLTF
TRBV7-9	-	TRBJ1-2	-	TGTGCCAGCAGCGGGGGGAATGCTAACTATGGCTACACCTTC	CASSGGNANYGYTF
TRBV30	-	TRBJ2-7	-	TGTGCCTGGAGGAGCGTGCGCTACGAGCAGTACTTC	CAWRSVRYEQYF